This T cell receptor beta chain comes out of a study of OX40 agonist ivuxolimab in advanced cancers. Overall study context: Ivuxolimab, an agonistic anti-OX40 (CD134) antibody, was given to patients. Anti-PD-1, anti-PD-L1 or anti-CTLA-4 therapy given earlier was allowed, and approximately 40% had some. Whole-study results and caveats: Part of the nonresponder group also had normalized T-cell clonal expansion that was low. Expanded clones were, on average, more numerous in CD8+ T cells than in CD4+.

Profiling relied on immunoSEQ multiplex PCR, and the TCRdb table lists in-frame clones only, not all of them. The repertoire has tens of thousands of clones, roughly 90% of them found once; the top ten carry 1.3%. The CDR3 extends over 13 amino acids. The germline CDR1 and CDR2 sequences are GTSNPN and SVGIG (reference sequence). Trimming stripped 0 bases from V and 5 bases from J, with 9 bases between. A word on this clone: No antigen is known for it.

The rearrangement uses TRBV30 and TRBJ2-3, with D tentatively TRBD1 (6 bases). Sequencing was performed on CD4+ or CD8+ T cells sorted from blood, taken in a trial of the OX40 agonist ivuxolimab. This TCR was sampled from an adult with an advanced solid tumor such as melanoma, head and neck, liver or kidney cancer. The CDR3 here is CAWSVAGVDTQYF. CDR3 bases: TGTGCCTGGAGTGTAGCAGGGGTAGATACGCAGTATTTT.